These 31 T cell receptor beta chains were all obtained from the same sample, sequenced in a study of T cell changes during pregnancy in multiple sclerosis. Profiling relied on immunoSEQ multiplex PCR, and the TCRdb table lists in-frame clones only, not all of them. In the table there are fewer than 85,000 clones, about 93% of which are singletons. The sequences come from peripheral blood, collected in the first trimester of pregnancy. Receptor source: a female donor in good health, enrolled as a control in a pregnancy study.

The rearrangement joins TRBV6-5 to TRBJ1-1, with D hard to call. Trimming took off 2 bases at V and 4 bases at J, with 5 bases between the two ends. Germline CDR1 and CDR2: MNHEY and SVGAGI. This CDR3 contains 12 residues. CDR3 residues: CASSYEGTEAFF. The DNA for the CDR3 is TGTGCCAGCAGTTACGAGGGCACTGAAGCTTTCTTT.

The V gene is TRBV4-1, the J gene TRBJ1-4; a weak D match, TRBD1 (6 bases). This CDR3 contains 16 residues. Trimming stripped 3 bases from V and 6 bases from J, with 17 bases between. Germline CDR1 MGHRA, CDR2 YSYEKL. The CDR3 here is CASSQTGGAQDEKLFF. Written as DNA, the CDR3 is TGCGCCAGCAGCCAGACTGGGGGGGCGCAGGATGAAAAACTGTTTTTT.

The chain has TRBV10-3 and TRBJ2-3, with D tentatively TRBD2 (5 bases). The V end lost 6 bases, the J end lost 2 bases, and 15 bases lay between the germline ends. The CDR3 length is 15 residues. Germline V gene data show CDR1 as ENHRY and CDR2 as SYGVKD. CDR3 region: CAIRDGKAITDTQYF. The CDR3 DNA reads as TGTGCCATCAGAGACGGGAAAGCGATCACAGATACGCAGTATTTT.

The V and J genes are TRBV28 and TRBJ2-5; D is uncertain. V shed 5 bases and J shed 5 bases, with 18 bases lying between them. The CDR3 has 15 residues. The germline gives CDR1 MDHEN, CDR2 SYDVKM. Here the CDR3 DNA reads TGTGCCAGCAGTCCCTCTGGCCCTTTCATGGAGACCCAGTACTTC. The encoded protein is CASSPSGPFMETQYF. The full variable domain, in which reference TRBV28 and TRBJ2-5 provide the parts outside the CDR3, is DVKVTQSSRYLVKRTGEKVFLECVQDMDHENMFWYRQDPGLGLRLIYFSYDVKMKEKGDIPEGYSVSREKKERFSLILESASTNQTSMYLCASSPSGPFMETQYFGPGTRLLVL.

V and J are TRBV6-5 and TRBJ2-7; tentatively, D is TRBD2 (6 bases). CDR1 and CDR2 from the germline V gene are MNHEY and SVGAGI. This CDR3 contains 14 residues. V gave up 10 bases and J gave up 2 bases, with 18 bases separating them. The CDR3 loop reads CATSSGRGAYEQYF. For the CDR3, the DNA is TGTGCCACCTCGAGCGGGCGAGGGGCCTACGAGCAGTACTTC.

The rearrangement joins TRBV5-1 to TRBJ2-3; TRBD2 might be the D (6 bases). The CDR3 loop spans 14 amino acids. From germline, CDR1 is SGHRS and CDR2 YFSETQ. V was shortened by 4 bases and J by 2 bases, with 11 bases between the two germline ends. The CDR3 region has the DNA TGCGCCAGCAGCCCTAGCGATACCACAGATACGCAGTATTTT. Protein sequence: CASSPSDTTDTQYF.

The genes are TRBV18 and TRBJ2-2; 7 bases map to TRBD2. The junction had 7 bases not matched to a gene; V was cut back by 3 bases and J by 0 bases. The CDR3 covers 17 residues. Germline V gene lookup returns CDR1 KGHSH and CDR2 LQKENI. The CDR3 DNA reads TGTGCCAGCTCACCTGGAGGCGGGGGTTCGAACACCGGGGAGCTGTTTTTT. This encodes CASSPGGGGSNTGELFF.

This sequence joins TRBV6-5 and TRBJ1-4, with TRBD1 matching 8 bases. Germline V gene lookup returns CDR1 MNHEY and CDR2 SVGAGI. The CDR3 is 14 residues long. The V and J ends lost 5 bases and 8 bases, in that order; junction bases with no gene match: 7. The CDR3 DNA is TGTGCCAGCAGTCGTCAGGGGGCGCGAGAAAAACTGTTTTTT. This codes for CASSRQGAREKLFF.

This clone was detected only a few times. CDR3 protein: CASSLGQNQPQHF. The CDR3 DNA reads as TGTGCCAGCAGCTTAGGGCAGAATCAGCCCCAGCATTTT. The rearrangement links TRBV7-9 to TRBJ1-5; D is ambiguous. With 1 base removed from V and 4 bases from J, the gap between germline ends came to 5 bases. There are 13 residues in the CDR3. The germline V gene encodes CDR1 SEHNR and CDR2 FQNEAQ (reference sequence).

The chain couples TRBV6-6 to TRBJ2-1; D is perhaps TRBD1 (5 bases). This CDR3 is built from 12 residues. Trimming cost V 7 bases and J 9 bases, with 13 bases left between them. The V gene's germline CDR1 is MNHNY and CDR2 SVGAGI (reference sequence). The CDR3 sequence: CASTGDSGEQFF. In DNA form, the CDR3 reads TGTGCCAGCACTGGAGACAGTGGTGAGCAGTTCTTC.

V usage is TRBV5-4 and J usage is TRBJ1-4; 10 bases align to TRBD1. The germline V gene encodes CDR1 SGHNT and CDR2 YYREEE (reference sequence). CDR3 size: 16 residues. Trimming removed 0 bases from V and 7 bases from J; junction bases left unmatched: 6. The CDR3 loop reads CASSLDRTGGGEKLFF. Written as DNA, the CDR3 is TGTGCCAGCAGCTTGGACCGGACAGGGGGTGGTGAAAAACTGTTTTTT.

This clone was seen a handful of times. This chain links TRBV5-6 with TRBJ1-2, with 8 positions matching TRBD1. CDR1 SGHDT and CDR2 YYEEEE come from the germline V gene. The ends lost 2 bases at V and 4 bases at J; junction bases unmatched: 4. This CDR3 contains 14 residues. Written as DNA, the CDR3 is TGTGCCAGCAGCTTTCAGGGGGCGGTCTATGGCTACACCTTC. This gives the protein CASSFQGAVYGYTF.

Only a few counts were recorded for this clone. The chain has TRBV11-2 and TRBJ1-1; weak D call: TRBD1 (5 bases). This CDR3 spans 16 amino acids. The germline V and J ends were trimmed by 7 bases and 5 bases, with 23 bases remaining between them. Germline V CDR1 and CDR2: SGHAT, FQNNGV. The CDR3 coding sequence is TGTGCCAGCACCTCCCTTGGGGGGAGATCGGGGACTGAAGCTTTCTTT. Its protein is CASTSLGGRSGTEAFF.

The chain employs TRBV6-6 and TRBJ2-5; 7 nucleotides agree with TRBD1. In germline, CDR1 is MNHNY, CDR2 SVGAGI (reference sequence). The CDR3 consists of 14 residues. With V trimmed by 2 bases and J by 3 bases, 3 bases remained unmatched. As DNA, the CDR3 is TGTGCCAGCAGTTACCCGGGACAGAAAGAGACCCAGTACTTC. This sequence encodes CASSYPGQKETQYF.

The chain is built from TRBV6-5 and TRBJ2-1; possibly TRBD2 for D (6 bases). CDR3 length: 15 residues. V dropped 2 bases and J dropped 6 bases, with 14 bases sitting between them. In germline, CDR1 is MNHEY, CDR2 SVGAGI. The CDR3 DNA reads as TGTGCCAGCAGTTACGGCGGGGACGGGGGCAATGAGCAGTTCTTC. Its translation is CASSYGGDGGNEQFF.

The CDR3 nucleotides read TGCGCCAGCAGCTCCCCCGAGAGACACAACCAAGAGACCCAGTACTTC. Protein: CASSSPERHNQETQYF. The gene calls are TRBV5-1 and TRBJ2-5; unclear D gene. The V end lost 3 bases, the J end lost 0 bases, and 15 bases lay between the germline ends. Germline V gives CDR1 SGHRS, CDR2 YFSETQ. The CDR3 sequence is 16 residues long.

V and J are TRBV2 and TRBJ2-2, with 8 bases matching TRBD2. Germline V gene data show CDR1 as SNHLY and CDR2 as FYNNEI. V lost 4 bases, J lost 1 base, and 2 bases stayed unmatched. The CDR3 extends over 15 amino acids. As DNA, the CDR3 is TGTGCCAGCAGTGTTCTAGCGGGGAACACCGGGGAGCTGTTTTTT. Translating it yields CASSVLAGNTGELFF.

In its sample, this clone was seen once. This CDR3 reads CASSVATSGETQYF. The CDR3 DNA is TGTGCCAGCAGCGTAGCCACTAGCGGGGAGACCCAGTACTTC. The chain couples TRBV9 to TRBJ2-5; 9 nucleotides align to TRBD2. V was clipped by 0 bases and J by 5 bases; unmatched bases: 2. The CDR3 length is 14 residues. The germline gives CDR1 SGDLS, CDR2 YYNGEE. The entire variable domain, with the rest obtained from reference TRBV9 and TRBJ2-5, is as follows: DSGVTQTPKHLITATGQRVTLRCSPRSGDLSVYWYQQSLDQGLQFLIQYYNGEERAKGNILERFSAQQFPDLHSELNLSSLELGDSALYFCASSVATSGETQYFGPGTRLLVL.

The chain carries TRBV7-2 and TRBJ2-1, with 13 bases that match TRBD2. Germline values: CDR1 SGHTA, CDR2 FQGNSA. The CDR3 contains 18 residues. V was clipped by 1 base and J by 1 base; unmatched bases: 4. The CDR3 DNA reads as TGTGCCAGCAGCTTAGTGGGACTAGCGGGATGGTCCTACAATGAGCAGTTCTTC. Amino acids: CASSLVGLAGWSYNEQFF.

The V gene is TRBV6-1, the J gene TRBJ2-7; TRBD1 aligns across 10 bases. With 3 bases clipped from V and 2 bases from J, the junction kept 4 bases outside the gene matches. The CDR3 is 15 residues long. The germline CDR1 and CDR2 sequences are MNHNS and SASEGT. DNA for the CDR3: TGTGCCAGCAGTGATTTAGGGACAGGGGCCTACGAGCAGTACTTC. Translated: CASSDLGTGAYEQYF.

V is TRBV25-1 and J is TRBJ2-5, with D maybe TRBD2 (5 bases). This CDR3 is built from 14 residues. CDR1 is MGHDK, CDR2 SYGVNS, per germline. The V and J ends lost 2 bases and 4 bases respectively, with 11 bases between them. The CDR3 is CASSEGRVRETQYF. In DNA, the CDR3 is TGTGCCAGCAGTGAAGGGAGAGTTAGAGAGACCCAGTACTTC.

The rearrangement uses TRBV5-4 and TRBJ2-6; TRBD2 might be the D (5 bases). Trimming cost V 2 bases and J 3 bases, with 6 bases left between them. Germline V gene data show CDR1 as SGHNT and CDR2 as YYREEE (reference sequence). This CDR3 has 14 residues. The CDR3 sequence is CASSFRGGANVLTF. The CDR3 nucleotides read TGTGCCAGCAGCTTTCGGGGTGGGGCCAACGTCCTGACTTTC.

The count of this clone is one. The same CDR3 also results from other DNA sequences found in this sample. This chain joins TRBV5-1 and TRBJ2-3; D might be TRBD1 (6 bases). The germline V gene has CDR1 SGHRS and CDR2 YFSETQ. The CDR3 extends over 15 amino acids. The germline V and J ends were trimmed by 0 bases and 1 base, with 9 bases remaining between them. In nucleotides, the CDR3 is TGCGCCAGCAGCTTGGGGGGGCCAGGCACAGATACGCAGTATTTT. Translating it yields CASSLGGPGTDTQYF.

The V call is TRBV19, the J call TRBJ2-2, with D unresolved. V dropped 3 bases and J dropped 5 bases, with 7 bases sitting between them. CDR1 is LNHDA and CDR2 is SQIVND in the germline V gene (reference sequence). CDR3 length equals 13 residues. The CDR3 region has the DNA TGTGCCAGTAGTATGTCTAGAACCGGGGAGCTGTTTTTT. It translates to CASSMSRTGELFF. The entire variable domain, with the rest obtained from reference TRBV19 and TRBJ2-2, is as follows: DGGITQSPKYLFRKEGQNVTLSCEQNLNHDAMYWYRQDPGQGLRLIYYSQIVNDFQKGDIAEGYSVSREKKESFPLTVTSAQKNPTAFYLCASSMSRTGELFFGEGSRLTVL.

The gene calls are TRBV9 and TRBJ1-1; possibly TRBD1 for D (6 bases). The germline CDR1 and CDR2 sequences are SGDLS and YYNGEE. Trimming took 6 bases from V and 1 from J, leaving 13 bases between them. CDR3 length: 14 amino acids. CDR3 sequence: CASNIQGSNTEAFF. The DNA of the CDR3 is TGTGCCAGCAACATACAGGGTTCGAACACTGAAGCTTTCTTT.

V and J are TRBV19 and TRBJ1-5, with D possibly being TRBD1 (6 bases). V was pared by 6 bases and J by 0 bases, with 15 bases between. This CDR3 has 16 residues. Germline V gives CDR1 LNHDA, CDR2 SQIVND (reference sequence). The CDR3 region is CASSRKTGNSNQPQHF. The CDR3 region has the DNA TGTGCCAGTAGCCGCAAGACAGGCAATAGCAATCAGCCCCAGCATTTT.

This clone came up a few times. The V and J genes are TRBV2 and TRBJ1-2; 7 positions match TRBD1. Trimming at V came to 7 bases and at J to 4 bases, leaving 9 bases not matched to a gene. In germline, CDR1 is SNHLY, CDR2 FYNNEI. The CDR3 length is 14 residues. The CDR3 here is CASTAGQQFYGYTF. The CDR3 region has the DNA TGTGCCAGCACTGCGGGACAGCAATTCTATGGCTACACCTTC.

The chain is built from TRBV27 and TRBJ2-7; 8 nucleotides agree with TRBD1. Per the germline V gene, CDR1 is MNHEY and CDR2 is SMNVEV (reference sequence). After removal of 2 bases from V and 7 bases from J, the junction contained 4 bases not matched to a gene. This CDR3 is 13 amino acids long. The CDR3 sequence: CASSLAGGAEQYF. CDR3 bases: TGTGCCAGCAGTTTAGCAGGGGGCGCTGAGCAGTACTTC.

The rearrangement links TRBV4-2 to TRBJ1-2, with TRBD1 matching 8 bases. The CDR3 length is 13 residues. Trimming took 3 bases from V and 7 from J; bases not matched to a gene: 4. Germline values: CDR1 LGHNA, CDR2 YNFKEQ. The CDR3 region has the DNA TGTGCCAGCAGCCAGGACAGGGTTTCTGGCTACACCTTC. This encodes CASSQDRVSGYTF.

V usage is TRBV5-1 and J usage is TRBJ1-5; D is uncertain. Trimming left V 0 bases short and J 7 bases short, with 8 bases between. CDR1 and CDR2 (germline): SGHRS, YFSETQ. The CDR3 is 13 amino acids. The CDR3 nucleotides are TGCGCCAGCAGCTTGGACCTAAACCAGCCCCAGCATTTT. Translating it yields CASSLDLNQPQHF.

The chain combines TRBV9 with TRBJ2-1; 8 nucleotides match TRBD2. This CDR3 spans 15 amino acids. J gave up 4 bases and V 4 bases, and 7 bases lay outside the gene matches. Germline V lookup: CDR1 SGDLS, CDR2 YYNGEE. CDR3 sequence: CASSPSGSMYNEQFF. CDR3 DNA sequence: TGTGCCAGCAGCCCAAGCGGGAGTATGTACAATGAGCAGTTCTTC.